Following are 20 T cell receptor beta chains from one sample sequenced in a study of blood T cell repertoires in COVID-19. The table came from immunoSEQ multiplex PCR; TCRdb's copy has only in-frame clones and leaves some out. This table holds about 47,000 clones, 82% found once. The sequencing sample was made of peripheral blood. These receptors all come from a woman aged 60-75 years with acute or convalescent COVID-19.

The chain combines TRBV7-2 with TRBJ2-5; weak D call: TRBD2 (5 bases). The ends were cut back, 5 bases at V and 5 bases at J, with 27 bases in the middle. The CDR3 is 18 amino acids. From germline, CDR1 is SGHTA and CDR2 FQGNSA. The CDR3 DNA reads TGTGCCAGCAGCGTTATGCTTAGCCTCCGGGGAATAGGGGAGACCCAGTACTTC. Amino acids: CASSVMLSLRGIGETQYF. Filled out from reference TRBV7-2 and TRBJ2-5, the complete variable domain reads GAGVSQSPSNKVTEKGKDVELRCDPISGHTALYWYRQSLGQGLEFLIYFQGNSAPDKSGLPSDRFSAERTGGSVSTLTIQRTQQEDSAVYLCASSVMLSLRGIGETQYFGPGTRLLVL.

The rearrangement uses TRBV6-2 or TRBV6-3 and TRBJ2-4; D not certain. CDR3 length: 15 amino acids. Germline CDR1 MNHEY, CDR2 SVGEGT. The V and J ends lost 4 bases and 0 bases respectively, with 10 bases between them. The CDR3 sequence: CASSWPKVAKNIQYF. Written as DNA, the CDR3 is TGTGCCAGCAGTTGGCCGAAAGTAGCCAAAAACATTCAGTACTTC.

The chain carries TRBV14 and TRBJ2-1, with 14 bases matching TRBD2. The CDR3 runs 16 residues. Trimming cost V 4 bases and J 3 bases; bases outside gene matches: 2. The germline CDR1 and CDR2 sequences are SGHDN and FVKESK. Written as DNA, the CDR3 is TGTGCCAGCAGCCGGACTAGCGGGGGGTTCTACAATGAGCAGTTCTTC. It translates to CASSRTSGGFYNEQFF.

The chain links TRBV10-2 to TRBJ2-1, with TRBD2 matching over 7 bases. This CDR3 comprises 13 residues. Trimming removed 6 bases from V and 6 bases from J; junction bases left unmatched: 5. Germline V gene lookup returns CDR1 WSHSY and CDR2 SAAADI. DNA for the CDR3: TGCGCCAGCAGGAGCGGGGTGATCAATGAGCAGTTCTTC. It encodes CASRSGVINEQFF.

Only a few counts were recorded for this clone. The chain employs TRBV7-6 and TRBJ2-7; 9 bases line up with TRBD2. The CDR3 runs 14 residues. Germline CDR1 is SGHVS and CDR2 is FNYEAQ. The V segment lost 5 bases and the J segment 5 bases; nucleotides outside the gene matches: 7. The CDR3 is CASSKSGGSHEQYF. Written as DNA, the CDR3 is TGTGCCAGCAGCAAGAGCGGGGGGTCCCACGAGCAGTACTTC. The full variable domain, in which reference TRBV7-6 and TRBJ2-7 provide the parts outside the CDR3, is GAGVSQSPRYKVTKRGQDVALRCDPISGHVSLYWYRQALGQGPEFLTYFNYEAQQDKSGLPNDRFSAERPEGSISTLTIQRTEQRDSAMYRCASSKSGGSHEQYFGPGTRLTVT.

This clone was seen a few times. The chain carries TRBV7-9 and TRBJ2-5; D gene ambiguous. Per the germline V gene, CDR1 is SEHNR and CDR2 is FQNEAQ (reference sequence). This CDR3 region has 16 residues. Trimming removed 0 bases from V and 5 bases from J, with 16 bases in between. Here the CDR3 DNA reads TGTGCCAGCAGCTTAGCGGCTCCCGGTTTCGGGGAGACCCAGTACTTC. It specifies CASSLAAPGFGETQYF.

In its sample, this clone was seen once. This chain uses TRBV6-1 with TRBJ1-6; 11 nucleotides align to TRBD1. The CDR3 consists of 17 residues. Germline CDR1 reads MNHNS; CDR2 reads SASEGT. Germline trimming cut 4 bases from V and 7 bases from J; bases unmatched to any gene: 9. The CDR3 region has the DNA TGTGCCAGCAGTGCAATCGCGGGACAGGGGGAAAATTCACCCCTCCACTTT. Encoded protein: CASSAIAGQGENSPLHF.

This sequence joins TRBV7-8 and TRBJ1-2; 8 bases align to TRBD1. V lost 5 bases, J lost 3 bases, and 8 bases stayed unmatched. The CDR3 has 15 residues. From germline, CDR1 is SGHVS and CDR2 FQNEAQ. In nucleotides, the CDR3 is TGTGCCAGCAGCCCAAGGACAGGGCCGGACTATGGCTACACCTTC. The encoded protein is CASSPRTGPDYGYTF.

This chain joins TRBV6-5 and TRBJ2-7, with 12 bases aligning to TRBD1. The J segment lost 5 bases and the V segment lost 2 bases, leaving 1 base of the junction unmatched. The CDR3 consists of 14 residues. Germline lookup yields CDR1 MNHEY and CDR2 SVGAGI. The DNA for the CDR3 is TGTGCCAGCAGTTACGGGACAGGGGGCCACGAGCAGTACTTC. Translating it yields CASSYGTGGHEQYF.

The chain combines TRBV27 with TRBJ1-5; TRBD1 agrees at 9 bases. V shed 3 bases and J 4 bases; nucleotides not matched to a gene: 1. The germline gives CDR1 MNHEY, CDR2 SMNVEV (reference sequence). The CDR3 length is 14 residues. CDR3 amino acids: CASSFGTGNQPQHF. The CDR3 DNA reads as TGTGCCAGCAGTTTCGGGACAGGGAATCAGCCCCAGCATTTT.

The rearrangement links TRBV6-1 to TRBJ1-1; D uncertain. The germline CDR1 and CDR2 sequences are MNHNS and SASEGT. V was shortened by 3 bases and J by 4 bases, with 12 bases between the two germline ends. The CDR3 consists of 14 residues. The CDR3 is CASSEGARVTEAFF. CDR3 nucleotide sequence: TGTGCCAGCAGTGAGGGAGCGCGGGTCACTGAAGCTTTCTTT.

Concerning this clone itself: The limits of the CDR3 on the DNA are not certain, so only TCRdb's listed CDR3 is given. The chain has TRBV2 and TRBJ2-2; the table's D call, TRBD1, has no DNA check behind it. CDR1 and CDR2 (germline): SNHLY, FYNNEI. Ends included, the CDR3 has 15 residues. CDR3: CASILDRANTGELFF.

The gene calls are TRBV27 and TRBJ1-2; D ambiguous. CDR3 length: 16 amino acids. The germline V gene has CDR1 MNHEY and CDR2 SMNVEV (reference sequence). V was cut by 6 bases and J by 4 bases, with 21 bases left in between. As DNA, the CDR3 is TGTGCCAGCAGCCCTTATAGTACCTCTTCCGGCTATGGCTACACCTTC. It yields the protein CASSPYSTSSGYGYTF.

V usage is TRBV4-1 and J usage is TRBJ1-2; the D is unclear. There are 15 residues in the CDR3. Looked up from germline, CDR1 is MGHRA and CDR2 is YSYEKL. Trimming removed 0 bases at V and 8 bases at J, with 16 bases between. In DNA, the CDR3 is TGCGCCAGCAGCCAAGACTGGGCAACGAGCAGGGGCTACACCTTC. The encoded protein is CASSQDWATSRGYTF.

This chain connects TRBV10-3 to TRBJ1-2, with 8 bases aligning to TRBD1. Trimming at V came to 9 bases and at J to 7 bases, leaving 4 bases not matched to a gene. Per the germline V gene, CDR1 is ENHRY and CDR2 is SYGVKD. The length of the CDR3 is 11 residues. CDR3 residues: CAMGQDGGYTF. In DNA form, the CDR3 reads TGTGCCATGGGACAGGATGGTGGCTACACCTTC.

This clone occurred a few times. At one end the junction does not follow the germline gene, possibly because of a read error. The CDR3 sequence: CASIYDRGRLEAFF. The CDR3 DNA follows: TGTGCCAGCATTTACGACAGGGGGAGACTTGAAGCTTTCTTT. The chain couples TRBV6-2 or TRBV6-3 to TRBJ1-1; 9 bases are shared with TRBD1. Per the germline V gene, CDR1 is MNHEY and CDR2 is SVGEGT. The CDR3 has 14 amino acids.

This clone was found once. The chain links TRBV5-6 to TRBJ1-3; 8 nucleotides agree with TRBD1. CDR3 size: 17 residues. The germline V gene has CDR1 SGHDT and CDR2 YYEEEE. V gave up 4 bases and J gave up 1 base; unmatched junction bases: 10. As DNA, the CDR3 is TGTGCCAGCAGCACCAGACAGGGGACTTTATCTGGAAACACCATATATTTT. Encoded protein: CASSTRQGTLSGNTIYF.

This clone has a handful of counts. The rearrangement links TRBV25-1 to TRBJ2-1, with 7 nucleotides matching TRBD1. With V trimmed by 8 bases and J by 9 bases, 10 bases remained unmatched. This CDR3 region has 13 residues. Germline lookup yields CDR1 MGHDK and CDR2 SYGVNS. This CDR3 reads CASVRDSTSEQFF. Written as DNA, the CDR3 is TGTGCCAGCGTCCGGGACAGTACCAGTGAGCAGTTCTTC.

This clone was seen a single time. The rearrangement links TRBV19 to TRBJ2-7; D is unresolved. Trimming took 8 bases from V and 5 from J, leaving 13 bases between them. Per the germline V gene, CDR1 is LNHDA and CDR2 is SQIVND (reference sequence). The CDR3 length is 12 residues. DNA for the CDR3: TGTGCCAGTTCTACCCAGGAAAACGAGCAGTACTTC. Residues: CASSTQENEQYF.

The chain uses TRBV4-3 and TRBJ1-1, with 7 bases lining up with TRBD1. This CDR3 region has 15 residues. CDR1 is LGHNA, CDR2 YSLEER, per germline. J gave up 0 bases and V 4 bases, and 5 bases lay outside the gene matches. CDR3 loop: CASSLGTAVNTEAFF. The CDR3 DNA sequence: TGCGCCAGCAGCCTTGGGACAGCCGTGAACACTGAAGCTTTCTTT.